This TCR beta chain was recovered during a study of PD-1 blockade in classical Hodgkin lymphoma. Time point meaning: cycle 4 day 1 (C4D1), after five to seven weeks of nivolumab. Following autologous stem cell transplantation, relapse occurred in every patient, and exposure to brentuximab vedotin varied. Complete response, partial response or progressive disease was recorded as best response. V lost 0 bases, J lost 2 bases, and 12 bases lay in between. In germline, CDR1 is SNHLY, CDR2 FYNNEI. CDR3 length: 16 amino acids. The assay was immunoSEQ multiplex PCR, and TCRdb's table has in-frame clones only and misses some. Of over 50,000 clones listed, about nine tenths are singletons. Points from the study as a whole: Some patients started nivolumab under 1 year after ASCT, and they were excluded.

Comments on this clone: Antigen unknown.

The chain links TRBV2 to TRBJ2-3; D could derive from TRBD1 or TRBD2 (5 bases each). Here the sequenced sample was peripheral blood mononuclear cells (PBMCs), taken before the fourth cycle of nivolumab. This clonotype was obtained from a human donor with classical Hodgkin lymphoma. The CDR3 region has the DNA TGTGCCAGCAGTGAAGCGAGGGACCTTTACACAGATACGCAGTATTTT. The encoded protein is CASSEARDLYTDTQYF.